The clone carrying this T cell receptor (beta chain) was recorded a few times. Antigen: not known. The data were taken from a study of T cells after yellow fever vaccination. Template switching with 5'RACE generated the TCR cDNA and added a universal primer site and UMIs. Using its own MiXCR run on the 5' RACE reads, TCRdb lists one record per CDR3 protein. The sample records 300,000 to 350,000 distinct CDR3 sequences, under 5% being singletons. Study conclusions and caveats: Abundant bulk-population clonotypes could contaminate the FACS-sorted repertoires. Subsequent to the booster, the majority of primary-vaccination clones reappeared (around 96% CD4, 88% CD8).

This clonotype originated in a man aged 18 to 30 who received the YFV17D yellow fever vaccine. Sequencing was performed on PBMCs, taken 5 days after the yellow fever booster vaccination.

The CDR3 sequence: CASSLMDSFKEQYF. The CDR3 DNA is TGTGCCAGCAGCTTAATGGACAGTTTTAAGGAGCAGTACTTC. This sequence joins TRBV7-2 and TRBJ2-7, with D perhaps matching TRBD1 (6 bases). The CDR3 is 14 residues long. V dropped 2 bases and J dropped 7 bases, with 15 bases sitting between them. The V gene's germline CDR1 is SGHTA and CDR2 FQGNSA.